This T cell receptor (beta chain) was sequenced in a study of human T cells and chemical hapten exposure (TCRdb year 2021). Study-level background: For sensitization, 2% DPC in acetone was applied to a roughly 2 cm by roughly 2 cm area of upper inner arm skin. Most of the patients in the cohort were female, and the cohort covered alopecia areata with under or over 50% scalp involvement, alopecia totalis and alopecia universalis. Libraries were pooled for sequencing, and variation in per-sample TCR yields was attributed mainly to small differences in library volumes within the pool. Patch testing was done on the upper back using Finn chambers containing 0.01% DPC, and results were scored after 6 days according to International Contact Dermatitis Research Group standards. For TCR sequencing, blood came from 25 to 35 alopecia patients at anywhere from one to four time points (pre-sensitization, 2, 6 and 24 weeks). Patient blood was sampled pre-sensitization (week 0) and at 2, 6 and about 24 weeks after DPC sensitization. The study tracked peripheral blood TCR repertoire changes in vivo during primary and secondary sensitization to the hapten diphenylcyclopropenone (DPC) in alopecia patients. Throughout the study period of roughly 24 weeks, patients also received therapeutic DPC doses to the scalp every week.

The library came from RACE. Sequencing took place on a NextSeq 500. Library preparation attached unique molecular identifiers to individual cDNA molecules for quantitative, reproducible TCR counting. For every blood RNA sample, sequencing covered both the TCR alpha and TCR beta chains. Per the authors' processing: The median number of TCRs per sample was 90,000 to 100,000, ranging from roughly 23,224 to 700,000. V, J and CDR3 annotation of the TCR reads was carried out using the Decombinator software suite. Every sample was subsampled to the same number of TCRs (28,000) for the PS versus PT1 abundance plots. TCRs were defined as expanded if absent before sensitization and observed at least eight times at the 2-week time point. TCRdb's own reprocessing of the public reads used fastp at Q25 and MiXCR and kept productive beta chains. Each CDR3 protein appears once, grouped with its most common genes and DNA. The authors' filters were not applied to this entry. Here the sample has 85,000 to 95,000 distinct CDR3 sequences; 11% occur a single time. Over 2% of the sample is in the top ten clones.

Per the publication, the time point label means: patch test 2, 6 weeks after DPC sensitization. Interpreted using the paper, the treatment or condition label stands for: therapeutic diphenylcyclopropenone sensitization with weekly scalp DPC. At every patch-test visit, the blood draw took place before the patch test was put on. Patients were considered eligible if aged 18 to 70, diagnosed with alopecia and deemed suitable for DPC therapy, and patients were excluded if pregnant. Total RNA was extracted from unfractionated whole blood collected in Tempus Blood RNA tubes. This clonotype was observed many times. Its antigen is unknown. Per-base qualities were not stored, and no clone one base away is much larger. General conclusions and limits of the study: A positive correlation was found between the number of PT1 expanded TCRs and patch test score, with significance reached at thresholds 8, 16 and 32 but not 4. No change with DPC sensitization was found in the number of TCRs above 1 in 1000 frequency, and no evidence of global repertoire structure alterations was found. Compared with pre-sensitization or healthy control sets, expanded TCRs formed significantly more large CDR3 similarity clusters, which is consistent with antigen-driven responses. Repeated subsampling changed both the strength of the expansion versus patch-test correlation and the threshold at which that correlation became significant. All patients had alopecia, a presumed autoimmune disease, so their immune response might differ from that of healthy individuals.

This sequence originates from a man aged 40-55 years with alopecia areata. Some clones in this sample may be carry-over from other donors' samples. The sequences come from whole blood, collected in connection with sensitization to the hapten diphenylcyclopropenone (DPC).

The CDR3 has the sequence CASSTTIQGIEQYF. The nucleotide sequence reads TGCGCCAGCAGCACTACTATCCAGGGAATCGAGCAGTACTTC. The sequence links TRBV5-1 to TRBJ2-7, and possibly TRBD1, on 5 matching bases. The cysteine opens and the phenylalanine closes a CDR3 of 14 amino acids. The sequence is cut down to CDR3 DNA, 42 bases in frame from base 1. V loses 4 bases of germline sequence and J loses 6 bases, and the interval between the two ends is 17 bases. CDR1 and CDR2, per the germline V gene, are SGHRS and YFSETQ. With all but the CDR3 taken from the reference TRBV5-1 and TRBJ2-7 genes, the full variable domain is: KAGVTQTPRYLIKTRGQQVTLSCSPISGHRSVSWYQQTPGQGLQFLFEYFSETQRNKGNFPGRFSGRQFSNSRSEMNVSTLELGDSALYLCASSTTIQGIEQYFGPGTRLTVT.